This T cell receptor (beta chain) came from a study of CD8 T cells in ankylosing spondylitis. Findings and limits, study-wide: Clones linked with disease were CD8+ and fairly uncommon in the peripheral blood. Several highly homologous variants made up a TCR beta motif, and this motif appeared characteristic of ankylosing spondylitis blood. Significant enrichment of disease-linked clones was reported in matched ankylosing spondylitis synovial fluid.

Turning to this clonotype: The antigen is unknown.

A single record per CDR3 protein comes from TCRdb applying MiXCR to the 5' RACE reads. The sample includes some 130,000 distinct CDR3 sequences, 7% to 9% of them seen just once. V was clipped by 9 bases and J by 7 bases; unmatched bases: 6. Germline-derived CDR1 and CDR2 are MNHEY and SMNVEV (reference sequence). This CDR3 comprises 13 residues. This receptor was identified in a male donor with ankylosing spondylitis. The sequencing input was synovial fluid, either unsorted or a sorted T cell fraction (not recorded which). This sequence joins TRBV27 and TRBJ1-6; 7 nucleotides align to TRBD1. This chain's CDR3 is CASSGTVNSPLHF. The DNA for the CDR3 is TGTGCCAGTTCCGGGACAGTCAATTCACCCCTCCACTTT.